These 21 T cell receptor beta chains originate from one sample sequenced in a study of human T cells and chemical hapten exposure. Time point defined: pre-sensitization, week 0. The sample's treatment: therapeutic diphenylcyclopropenone sensitization with weekly scalp DPC. One entry per CDR3 protein results from TCRdb running MiXCR on the RACE reads. The sample consists of around 260,000 distinct CDR3 sequences, 7.5% to 9% of them appearing once. Sample: whole blood, taken in connection with sensitization to the hapten diphenylcyclopropenone (DPC). The receptors originated from a woman between 35 and 50 years old with alopecia areata. Some clones in this sample may be carry-over from other donors' samples.

The rearrangement links TRBV11-2 to TRBJ2-1, with 7 bases fitting TRBD2. The CDR3 has 15 residues. Per germline, CDR1 SGHAT and CDR2 FQNNGV. The ends lost 5 bases at V and 5 bases at J; junction bases unmatched: 9. The CDR3 coding sequence is TGTGCCAGCAGCCAGTTTCGCGGGAGAGACAATGAGCAGTTCTTC. It specifies CASSQFRGRDNEQFF.

The sample holds a few counts of this clonotype. The rearrangement links TRBV28 to TRBJ1-5, with a tentative D call TRBD1 (6 bases). Looked up from germline, CDR1 is MDHEN and CDR2 is SYDVKM. Trimming removed 5 bases at V and 7 bases at J, with 21 bases between. The CDR3 extends over 16 amino acids. In DNA form, the CDR3 reads TGTGCCAGCAGTCAGGCGTCGGCGGCAGGGGTGCAGCCCCAGCATTTT. Protein product: CASSQASAAGVQPQHF.

This clonotype was picked up many times. This sequence joins TRBV28 and TRBJ2-7, with D tentatively TRBD1 or TRBD2 (5 bases each). CDR3 size: 15 residues. The V end was cut by 1 base, the J end by 0 bases, with 10 bases between. Germline V CDR1 and CDR2: MDHEN, SYDVKM. The CDR3 DNA reads TGTGCCAGCAGTTTATCTGGGGACCTCTCCTACGAGCAGTACTTC. Protein product: CASSLSGDLSYEQYF.

The V and J genes are TRBV7-6 and TRBJ2-2; perhaps TRBD1 as D (5 bases). The V end was cut by 3 bases, the J end by 8 bases, with 10 bases between. The CDR3 runs to 13 residues. The germline V gene has CDR1 SGHVS and CDR2 FNYEAQ. CDR3 residues: CASSFQGPGELFF. The CDR3 DNA reads as TGTGCCAGCAGCTTCCAGGGCCCTGGGGAGCTGTTTTTT.

In its sample, this clonotype was seen many times. The V call is TRBV29-1, the J call TRBJ2-3, with D tentatively TRBD2 (5 bases). Germline loops: CDR1 SQVTM, CDR2 ANQGSEA. The ends were cut back, 8 bases at V and 1 base at J, with 13 bases in the middle. The CDR3 has 13 amino acids. The CDR3 reads CSILDWGTDTQYF. The DNA of the CDR3 is TGCAGCATACTGGACTGGGGCACAGATACGCAGTATTTT.

V and J are TRBV5-4 and TRBJ2-7; D unresolved. CDR1 is SGHNT and CDR2 is YYREEE in the germline V gene (reference sequence). Trimming cost V 1 base and J 2 bases, with 7 bases left between them. The CDR3 runs to 13 residues. The CDR3 DNA reads as TGTGCCAGCAGCTTGTGGCAGGCCTACGAGCAGTACTTC. It codes for CASSLWQAYEQYF.

The chain carries TRBV4-2 and TRBJ2-2; 9 bases match TRBD1. Per germline, CDR1 LGHNA and CDR2 YNFKEQ. The CDR3 has 16 residues. The V gene end was trimmed by 5 bases and the J gene end by 5 bases; junction bases not matched to a gene: 9. The CDR3 sequence is CASSSWGTGLTGELFF. CDR3 sequence (DNA): TGTGCCAGCAGCTCCTGGGGGACAGGGCTGACCGGGGAGCTGTTTTTT.

This clonotype was recorded at least ten times. CDR3 sequence: CSVVQREETDTQYF. The CDR3 nucleotides read TGCAGCGTTGTCCAGCGGGAGGAGACAGATACGCAGTATTTT. V and J are TRBV29-1 and TRBJ2-3, with 9 bases matching TRBD2. Germline values: CDR1 SQVTM, CDR2 ANQGSEA. CDR3 length: 14 residues. The trim removed 4 bases at V and 3 bases at J, leaving 5 bases unmatched.

This clonotype appeared a few times. The rearrangement joins TRBV7-2 to TRBJ2-3; D is possibly TRBD2 (6 bases). CDR1 SGHTA and CDR2 FQGNSA come from the germline V gene. The CDR3 loop spans 14 amino acids. V gave up 2 bases and J gave up 4 bases, with 10 bases separating them. CDR3 in amino acids: CASSLSRLADTQYF. As DNA, the CDR3 is TGTGCCAGCAGCTTATCCAGACTAGCAGATACGCAGTATTTT.

A few counts support this clonotype. V and J are TRBV24-1 and TRBJ1-2; maybe TRBD1 (6 bases). With 1 base removed from V and 5 bases from J, the gap between germline ends came to 10 bases. The CDR3 has 14 amino acids. Germline V lookup: CDR1 KGHDR, CDR2 SFDVKD. CDR3 amino acids: CATSDFTGNYGYTF. The CDR3 DNA reads as TGTGCCACCAGTGATTTTACAGGGAATTATGGCTACACCTTC.

This clonotype came up a few times. The rearrangement joins TRBV25-1 to TRBJ2-7; D is perhaps TRBD1 or TRBD2 (6 bases each). Looked up from germline, CDR1 is MGHDK and CDR2 is SYGVNS. The V end lost 7 bases, the J end lost 3 bases, and 16 bases lay between the germline ends. The length of the CDR3 is 14 residues. The CDR3 sequence: CASTSPGAVYEQYF. As DNA, the CDR3 is TGTGCCAGCACCTCCCCGGGGGCAGTCTACGAGCAGTACTTC.

This clonotype was seen many times. The V gene is TRBV15, the J gene TRBJ1-5; tentatively, D is TRBD1 (6 bases). Trimming took 4 bases from V and 4 from J, leaving 8 bases between them. The CDR3 extends over 13 amino acids. Germline lookup yields CDR1 LNHNV and CDR2 YYDKDF (reference sequence). CDR3 DNA: TGTGCCACCAGCATTACAGGGAATCAGCCCCAGCATTTT. It translates to CATSITGNQPQHF.

This clonotype was detected only a few times. The chain carries TRBV19 and TRBJ2-5; no definite D call. This CDR3 is 15 amino acids long. Trimming shortened V by 3 bases and J by 7 bases, and 18 bases separated the two germline ends. The germline CDR1 and CDR2 sequences are LNHDA and SQIVND (reference sequence). CDR3 protein: CASSISGSEKRTQYF. The CDR3 DNA is TGTGCCAGTAGTATTAGTGGGTCAGAAAAGCGGACCCAGTACTTC.

This clonotype was observed a few times. V is TRBV6-5 and J is TRBJ2-7, with TRBD2 matching over 8 bases. V lost 0 bases, J lost 7 bases, and 8 bases stayed unmatched. CDR1 MNHEY and CDR2 SVGAGI come from the germline V gene. This CDR3 has 15 residues. CDR3 residues: CASSYSWTSSGEQYF. For the CDR3, the DNA is TGTGCCAGCAGTTACTCCTGGACTAGCTCGGGGGAGCAGTACTTC.

The chain is built from TRBV28 and TRBJ2-7; TRBD2 is a possible D gene (5 bases). The ends were cut back, 2 bases at V and 2 bases at J, with 19 bases in the middle. The length of the CDR3 is 17 residues. The germline CDR1 and CDR2 sequences are MDHEN and SYDVKM. CDR3 DNA: TGTGCCAGCAGTTTACCCCCTTCATGGGAGCGGACCTACGAGCAGTACTTC. Its protein is CASSLPPSWERTYEQYF.

This clonotype was seen repeatedly, ten times or more. The chain couples TRBV6-5 to TRBJ2-5; D may be TRBD2 (6 bases). The CDR3 loop spans 15 amino acids. Germline lookup yields CDR1 MNHEY and CDR2 SVGAGI. Trimming shortened V by 5 bases and J by 4 bases, and 17 bases separated the two germline ends. The CDR3 bases are TGTGCCAGCAGTGCACTAGCAGTGAAGGGAGAGACCCAGTACTTC. Its protein product is CASSALAVKGETQYF.

This chain connects TRBV4-3 to TRBJ2-3; D possibly uses TRBD1 or TRBD2 (5 bases each). The germline V gene has CDR1 LGHNA and CDR2 YSLEER. Trimming shortened V by 1 base and J by 4 bases, and 15 bases separated the two germline ends. This CDR3 region has 16 residues. The CDR3 spells CASSQGSGWDADTQYF. The CDR3 coding sequence is TGCGCCAGCAGCCAAGGGAGCGGTTGGGACGCAGATACGCAGTATTTT.

The V gene is TRBV5-5, the J gene TRBJ2-1; D gene unclear. Trimming left V 2 bases short and J 7 bases short, with 10 bases between. This CDR3 is built from 13 residues. Looked up from germline, CDR1 is SGHKS and CDR2 is YYEKEE (reference sequence). The CDR3 loop is CASSFVTGNEQFF. The CDR3 DNA sequence: TGTGCCAGCAGCTTTGTTACTGGGAATGAGCAGTTCTTC.

The chain links TRBV6-5 to TRBJ2-3; either TRBD1 or TRBD2 may fit D (6 bases each). Trimming removed 6 bases at V and 1 base at J, with 11 bases between. The germline V gene encodes CDR1 MNHEY and CDR2 SVGAGI. This CDR3 contains 14 residues. For the CDR3, the DNA is TGTGCCAGCAGCGGGGGCAGAGGCACAGATACGCAGTATTTT. Translated: CASSGGRGTDTQYF.

The chain links TRBV9 to TRBJ2-2, with D possibly TRBD1 on 6 matching bases. Germline values: CDR1 SGDLS, CDR2 YYNGEE. Trimming removed 1 base at V and 5 bases at J, with 6 bases between. This CDR3 spans 13 amino acids. The CDR3 bases are TGTGCCAGCAGCGTACAGGGGACCGGGGAGCTGTTTTTT. Translated, it gives CASSVQGTGELFF.

This clonotype was counted many times. The chain recombines TRBV6-2 or TRBV6-3 with TRBJ2-3, with 14 bases fitting TRBD2. After removal of 8 bases from V and 1 base from J, the junction contained 5 bases not matched to a gene. The CDR3 length is 16 residues. Germline V gene lookup returns CDR1 MNHEY and CDR2 SVGEGT. The DNA for the CDR3 is TGTGCCAGCGGGACTAGCGGGAGAGGAGGCACAGATACGCAGTATTTT. It specifies CASGTSGRGGTDTQYF.